This TCR beta chain was captured in a study of blood T cell repertoires in COVID-19 (dated by TCRdb to about 2020). Describing the broader study: Samples from collaborators originated in the United States, Italy and Spain and spanned both the acute and convalescent phases of COVID-19. Samples came from the ongoing ImmuneRACE study (first 160 participants) plus 1,254 subjects from 6 global collaborators. The material from the prospective study consisted of cDNA or gDNA derived from T cells, B-cell-depleted T cells, or PBMCs. The repertoires were made available in a free public database intended to serve as a resource for research on the immune response to SARS-CoV-2. The sample metadata nearly always contained a de-identified subject ID, COVID-19 status, age in years and sex. Deeply sampled blood TCRbeta repertoires from subjects exposed to, actively infected with, or recovered from COVID-19 were included in the dataset. Where HLA class I and class II types were available, the types were taken from metadata supplied by the sample provider, not from assay-based typing. On the study overall, not on this receptor specifically: Clinical and demographic metadata were provided uncurated, with the amount varying by source and participant.

Each collaborating institution followed its own protocols to collect whole blood in K2EDTA tubes. For TCRbeta analysis, collaborators shipped samples as frozen whole blood, isolated PBMCs, or DNA extracted from either of those sample types. TCRbeta CDR3 regions were amplified from genomic DNA by means of the immunoSEQ Assay, a bias-controlled multiplex PCR. The paper's processing steps were these. Within the assay, amplification of reference gene primers was used to estimate how many nucleated cells each sample contained. Sequence reads were collapsed and filtered to measure the absolute abundance of every unique TCRbeta CDR3 rearrangement. Productive Simpson clonality was computed per sample as the square root of Simpson's diversity index over productive rearrangements. TCRdb holds this immuneACCESS table with in-frame rearrangements only. Some clones are missing; in checked studies, unresolved V genes explain under half, and the rest has no known cause. The V and J calls and clone size were taken over from that table, and D and trimming were inferred from the DNA. In all, the sample holds about 97,000 clones, and about nine tenths of those were seen once. The top ten clonotypes cover 1.5% to 2% of the sample.

Concerning this clone itself: What antigen it recognizes has not been identified. Per-base qualities were not stored, and no clone one base away is much larger.

The sequenced sample was peripheral blood. This clonotype was obtained from a man in his fifties or sixties with acute or convalescent COVID-19.

The CDR3 reads as follows: CASSFRGRMDEKLFF. DNA sequence: TGCGCCAGCAGCTTCAGGGGCCGGATGGATGAAAAACTGTTTTTT. The chain uses TRBV5-1 and TRBJ1-4; a tentative D call is TRBD1 (6 bases match). V and J lose 2 bases and 6 bases, and a span of 14 bases separates them. CDR1 and CDR2, per the germline V gene, are SGHRS and YFSETQ. The CDR3, from cysteine to phenylalanine, totals 15 residues. Only CDR3 DNA remains: 45 bases, in frame from the first base.